This entry lists 21 T cell receptor beta chains sequenced from one sample in a study of blood T cells in healthy people across ages. Through a sample-barcoded 5' primer and a J-beta primer mix, a second PCR was run for roughly 7 to 12 cycles. TCRdb re-derived calls from the 5' RACE reads in MiXCR, one entry per CDR3 protein. The sample includes roughly 500,000 distinct CDR3 sequences, about 25% of them seen just once. The same sample was also studied in work on T cells of mothers and their children.

The sequencing input was blood. These receptor sequences come from a boy younger than 18 in good health.

This clonotype was seen at least ten times. This chain joins TRBV29-1 and TRBJ2-5, with no clear D. Trimming stripped 3 bases from V and 7 bases from J, with 15 bases between. Germline CDR1 is SQVTM and CDR2 is ANQGSEA. The CDR3 has 13 residues. The CDR3 DNA is TGCAGCGTTGAGATCGCTGGGTTGGGGACCCAGTACTTC. Its translation is CSVEIAGLGTQYF.

The rearrangement uses TRBV11-2 and TRBJ2-5; no clear D. The J call may be mistaken, given a closer DNA end match to TRBJ2-1. The CDR3 extends over 15 amino acids. The germline V gene encodes CDR1 SGHAT and CDR2 FQNNGV. CDR3 DNA: TGTGCCAGCACCCCGTATATTAGTAGCTCCAATGAGCAGTTCTTC. Residues: CASTPYISSSNEQFF.

This clonotype was seen a handful of times. This chain joins TRBV15 and TRBJ2-7, with TRBD2 as a possible D gene (6 bases). V lost 1 base, J lost 3 bases, and 7 bases lay in between. This CDR3 has 13 amino acids. CDR1 is LNHNV, CDR2 YYDKDF, per germline (reference sequence). This CDR3 reads CATSRGGIYEQYF. For the CDR3, the DNA is TGTGCCACCAGCAGAGGCGGGATCTACGAGCAGTACTTC.

With respect to this clonotype: At one end, the junction sequence differs from germline, possibly due to a read error. This rearrangement joins TRBV28 to TRBJ2-1; D unresolved. This CDR3 comprises 12 residues. Germline-derived CDR1 and CDR2 are MDHEN and SYDVKM. DNA for the CDR3: TGTGCCAGCAGTTTACAGAACAATGGGCAGTTCTTC. Amino acids: CASSLQNNGQFF. Full variable domain (outside the CDR3, taken from reference TRBV28 and TRBJ2-1): DVKVTQSSRYLVKRTGEKVFLECVQDMDHENMFWYRQDPGLGLRLIYFSYDVKMKEKGDIPEGYSVSREKKERFSLILESASTNQTSMYLCASSLQNNGQFFGPGTRLTVL.

The chain combines TRBV4-3 with TRBJ1-4, with D possibly TRBD1 on 5 matching bases. The CDR3 loop spans 16 amino acids. V lost 0 bases and J 4 bases, leaving 12 bases between the germline ends. Germline CDR1 LGHNA, CDR2 YSLEER. The CDR3 nucleotides are TGCGCCAGCAGCCAAGATCTTAAGGGGAATAATGAAAAACTGTTTTTT. Its protein is CASSQDLKGNNEKLFF.

The J gene is TRBJ1-6, the V gene TRBV7-6; tentative D call: TRBD1 (5 bases). CDR1 and CDR2 (germline): SGHVS, FNYEAQ. The CDR3 loop spans 15 amino acids. V was clipped by 5 bases and J by 7 bases, with 15 bases between them. The CDR3 sequence is CASSLNRDLNSPLHF. In DNA, the CDR3 is TGTGCCAGCAGCCTAAACCGGGACCTGAATTCACCCCTCCACTTT.

J is TRBJ1-1 and V is TRBV12-3 or TRBV12-4; D perhaps matches TRBD1 (6 bases). The CDR3 spans 14 residues. The V end was cut by 7 bases, the J end by 6 bases, with 18 bases between. The CDR3 spells CASTPTGFRAEAFF. The CDR3 DNA reads TGTGCCAGCACCCCGACAGGCTTTAGGGCTGAAGCTTTCTTT.

The chain couples TRBV6-4 to TRBJ2-1, with 9 bases matching TRBD2. The junction had 2 bases not matched to a gene; V was cut back by 4 bases and J by 1 base. This CDR3 is built from 15 residues. The germline gives CDR1 MRHNA, CDR2 SNTAGT. CDR3 in amino acids: CASSASGVSYNEQFF. The CDR3 DNA reads TGTGCCAGCAGTGCTAGCGGGGTGTCCTACAATGAGCAGTTCTTC.

This clonotype was observed a few times. J is TRBJ2-2 and V is TRBV7-3, with a weak D call TRBD2 (6 bases). V was pared by 3 bases and J by 7 bases, with 6 bases between. The CDR3 sequence is 12 residues long. Germline values: CDR1 SGHTA, CDR2 FQGTGA. The CDR3 DNA follows: TGTGCCAGCAGCTTGCGGGACGGGGAGCTGTTTTTT. Residues: CASSLRDGELFF.

The V call is TRBV20-1, the J call TRBJ2-5, with 10 bases that match TRBD1. The J call may be faulty, since TRBJ2-7 better matches the DNA end. Per germline, CDR1 DFQATT and CDR2 SNEGSKA (reference sequence). This CDR3 is built from 14 residues. CDR3 sequence: CSANRGQGNYEQYF. Here the CDR3 DNA reads TGCAGTGCTAATAGGGGACAGGGGAACTACGAGCAGTACTTC.

This clonotype was counted only a few times. The CDR3 coding sequence is TGTGCCAGCAGTAAAAAGGGATACGAGCAGTACTTC. Translation: CASSKKGYEQYF. The chain employs TRBV28 and TRBJ2-7; unclear D gene. The CDR3 is made up of 12 amino acids. The V gene's germline CDR1 is MDHEN and CDR2 SYDVKM. V gave up 5 bases and J gave up 4 bases, with 9 bases separating them.

The rearrangement links TRBV6-2 or TRBV6-3 to TRBJ2-3; D may be TRBD2 (5 bases). Trimming took 6 bases from V and 2 from J, leaving 15 bases between them. Germline values: CDR1 MNHEY, CDR2 SVGEGT. The CDR3 covers 15 residues. This chain's CDR3 is CASRTGLSFTDTQYF. The CDR3 bases are TGTGCCAGCAGGACCGGACTCTCCTTCACAGATACGCAGTATTTT.

V is TRBV27 and J is TRBJ2-3; the D gene is possibly TRBD2 (6 bases). Germline assignment: CDR1 MNHEY and CDR2 SMNVEV (reference sequence). There are 18 residues in the CDR3. Trimming removed 0 bases from V and 2 bases from J, with 18 bases in between. CDR3 residues: CASSLSSLGRGDTDTQYF. The CDR3 coding sequence is TGTGCCAGCAGTTTATCTAGTCTGGGGCGGGGAGACACAGATACGCAGTATTTT.

The chain combines TRBV20-1 with TRBJ1-1, with D perhaps TRBD1 (6 bases). CDR3 length: 13 residues. Germline CDR1 and CDR2: DFQATT and SNEGSKA (reference sequence). The ends were cut back, 5 bases at V and 6 bases at J, with 16 bases in the middle. In DNA, the CDR3 is TGCAGTGCTGGGGGGGGCCCCAGGGCTGAAGCTTTCTTT. It specifies CSAGGGPRAEAFF.

The rearrangement links TRBV6-2 or TRBV6-3 to TRBJ2-5; the D is unclear. Matching the DNA end better, TRBJ2-1 makes the J call doubtful. This CDR3 has 20 amino acids. Germline V gene lookup returns CDR1 MNHEY and CDR2 SVGEGT. The CDR3 DNA follows: TGTGCCAGCAGTTACGGTATAGGCTCAGGTTTCGTAAGCGTACGCAATGAGCAGTTCTTC. The encoded protein is CASSYGIGSGFVSVRNEQFF.

This clonotype was recorded a few times. The rearrangement uses TRBV10-3 and TRBJ2-1; TRBD2 matches 9 bases. The CDR3 is made up of 16 amino acids. The V and J ends lost 4 bases and 0 bases, in that order; junction bases with no gene match: 4. The V gene's germline CDR1 is ENHRY and CDR2 SYGVKD. The CDR3 nucleotides read TGTGCCATCAGTGGAAGCGGGAGGAGCTCCTACAATGAGCAGTTCTTC. Its protein product is CAISGSGRSSYNEQFF.

This clonotype was detected a few times. The genes are TRBV7-2 and TRBJ1-4; D is undetermined. The V and J ends lost 2 bases and 2 bases respectively, with 15 bases between them. Germline V gives CDR1 SGHTA, CDR2 FQGNSA. This CDR3 spans 17 amino acids. The CDR3 reads CASSLLRSAGTNEKLFF. CDR3 in DNA: TGTGCCAGCAGCTTACTCAGGTCTGCGGGGACTAATGAAAAACTGTTTTTT. The full variable domain, in which reference TRBV7-2 and TRBJ1-4 provide the parts outside the CDR3, is GAGVSQSPSNKVTEKGKDVELRCDPISGHTALYWYRQSLGQGLEFLIYFQGNSAPDKSGLPSDRFSAERTGGSVSTLTIQRTQQEDSAVYLCASSLLRSAGTNEKLFFGSGTQLSVL.

This clonotype was counted a few times. This chain uses TRBV7-2 with TRBJ1-4; D unresolved. The germline V gene has CDR1 SGHTA and CDR2 FQGNSA. The length of the CDR3 is 15 residues. The germline V and J ends were trimmed by 0 bases and 8 bases, with 13 bases remaining between them. The CDR3 sequence: CASSLADHLDEKLFF. Written as DNA, the CDR3 is TGTGCCAGCAGCTTAGCGGATCATCTCGACGAAAAACTGTTTTTT.

The gene calls are TRBV29-1 and TRBJ2-7, with unresolved D. The V end was cut by 7 bases, the J end by 2 bases, with 12 bases between. Looked up from germline, CDR1 is SQVTM and CDR2 is ANQGSEA. The length of the CDR3 is 12 residues. CDR3 sequence: CSGGSGAYEQYF. DNA for the CDR3: TGCAGCGGTGGATCTGGCGCCTACGAGCAGTACTTC.

This chain joins TRBV5-1 and TRBJ2-5, with TRBD1 matching over 9 bases. V shed 7 bases, J shed 5 bases, and the junction held 9 bases outside the gene matches. CDR3 size: 14 residues. Germline lookup yields CDR1 SGHRS and CDR2 YFSETQ. The DNA of the CDR3 is TGCGCCAGCGGATACAGGGGGCGCTTTGAGACCCAGTACTTC. Encoded protein: CASGYRGRFETQYF.

At least ten counts were recorded for this clonotype. This chain links TRBV28 with TRBJ2-7; D ambiguous. The CDR3 runs 14 residues. The V gene's germline CDR1 is MDHEN and CDR2 SYDVKM. V shed 5 bases and J shed 0 bases, with 11 bases lying between them. CDR3 DNA: TGTGCCAGCAGTACGTGGGGAACCTCCTACGAGCAGTACTTC. Its translation: CASSTWGTSYEQYF.